This record covers a single T cell receptor beta chain. This entry comes from a study of CD8+ T cells in alopecia areata. CDR1 and CDR2 from the germline V gene are SQVTM and ANQGSEA. Trimming took off 6 bases at V and 6 bases at J, with 17 bases between the two ends. The CDR3 contains 13 residues. It was cDNA, reverse transcribed from extracted RNA, that served as the sequencing template. The protocol was immunoSEQ multiplex PCR, while the TCRdb copy is restricted to in-frame clones and leaves out a portion. The sample has 180,000 or so clones; 50% to 70% are singletons. The chain is built from TRBV29-1 and TRBJ1-1, with D unclear. The sequence came from a human donor with alopecia areata. The sequencing here drew on CD4+ T cells sorted from blood, taken at week 0. As DNA, the CDR3 is TGCAGCGTAGAACAGAGGTTTATGGCTGAAGCTTTCTTT. It codes for CSVEQRFMAEAFF.